The source of this T cell receptor (beta chain) is a study of blood T cell repertoires in COVID-19. For the study at large: The samples span acute and convalescent COVID-19 from the United States, Italy and Spain.

This clone was picked up one time. J was trimmed by 8 bases and V by 0 bases; bases with no gene match: 3. The length of the CDR3 is 14 residues. From germline, CDR1 is LNHNV and CDR2 YYDKDF (reference sequence). The data were produced by immunoSEQ multiplex PCR, yet TCRdb's version contains in-frame clones alone and is incomplete. The data contain 300,000 to 400,000 clones, over 80% of them singletons. Sequencing was carried out using peripheral blood. The rearrangement joins TRBV15 to TRBJ1-4, with 7 positions matching TRBD1. The TCR comes from a man aged 30 to 45 with COVID-19, enrolled during active disease. The CDR3 here is CATSRDGTAEKLFF. In DNA, the CDR3 is TGTGCCACCAGCAGAGACGGGACAGCCGAAAAACTGTTTTTT.